Reported below is one T cell receptor beta chain. Some clones are missing from TCRdb's copy, which holds only in-frame ones; the method was immunoSEQ multiplex PCR. The sample has about 610,000 clones, approximately 97% seen once; the top ten hold 0.055% to 0.07%. With 5 bases removed from V and 5 bases from J, the gap between germline ends came to 10 bases. Germline V gene lookup returns CDR1 SNHLY and CDR2 FYNNEI. The CDR3 is made up of 13 amino acids. It was into CD45RA+ naive and CD45RA-negative memory subsets that the CD4+ cells were split. This sample stems from a study of shared clonotypes between healthy human individuals. Study context: Used for every donor were three CD4 naive, three CD4 memory, two CD8 naive and one CD8 memory plate.

This clonotype was obtained from a young woman in good health. This rearrangement joins TRBV2 to TRBJ2-1; no clear D. The sequencing input was naive CD4+ T cells sorted from blood. Subset here: CD45RA+ positively selected. This chain's CDR3 is CASSTLGHNEQFF. Here the CDR3 DNA reads TGTGCCAGCAGTACTCTGGGCCACAATGAGCAGTTCTTC.